This T cell receptor (beta chain) came from a study of blood T cell repertoires in COVID-19. About the study: Spain, Italy and the United States supplied samples that represented acute and convalescent COVID-19. The cDNA or gDNA used as material had been derived from T cells, B-cell-depleted T cells, or PBMCs.

Trimming cost V 0 bases and J 1 base; bases outside gene matches: 5. The CDR3 totals 16 residues. Germline CDR1 and CDR2: MNHNS and SASEGT. TCRdb's table, derived via immunoSEQ multiplex PCR, lists solely in-frame clones and lacks some. The repertoire holds 350,000 to 400,000 clones, with around 88% as singletons. While infection was still active, Seattle patients were enrolled and then followed longitudinally. Sequenced sample: peripheral blood. This TCR was sampled from an older woman with COVID-19, enrolled during active disease. The V call is TRBV6-1, the J call TRBJ2-7; 8 nucleotides align to TRBD1. The chain's CDR3 is CASSEAAGGISYEQYF. For the CDR3, the DNA is TGTGCCAGCAGTGAAGCAGCAGGGGGCATTTCCTACGAGCAGTACTTC.